A single sample gave rise to the 23 T cell receptor beta chains below, sequenced in a study of cytomegalovirus exposure and HLA in healthy donors. Vbeta (60) and Jbeta (13) primers were used in the PCR. The data were produced by immunoSEQ multiplex PCR, yet TCRdb's version contains in-frame clones alone and is incomplete. The sample yields 130,000 or so clones, over 8% seen once. Sequencing input: PBMCs. These receptors all stem from a man between 35 and 55 years old in good health and CMV-seronegative.

V and J are TRBV7-2 and TRBJ2-5; 10 bases match TRBD2. Germline CDR1 reads SGHTA; CDR2 reads FQGNSA. CDR3 length: 15 residues. V dropped 3 bases and J dropped 5; count of bases not matched to a gene: 6. The CDR3 here is CASSFQAGGLETQYF. In DNA, the CDR3 is TGTGCCAGCAGCTTTCAAGCGGGGGGGTTGGAGACCCAGTACTTC.

This clone was seen more than once but under ten times. The CDR3, as DNA: TGTGCCAGCAGCCGTAGGGGTCCCCGTCAGCCCCAGCATTTT. Its protein is CASSRRGPRQPQHF. The chain is built from TRBV13 and TRBJ1-5, with a possible D match to TRBD1 (5 bases). The V gene lost 5 bases and the J gene lost 6 bases, with 14 bases spanning the gap. CDR1 is PRHDT, CDR2 FYEKMQ, per germline (reference sequence). The length of the CDR3 is 14 residues.

CDR3 coding DNA: TGCAGCGTCGCACTAGGGGGGGCGCAGCGGTCGACCCAGTACTTC. Its translation is CSVALGGAQRSTQYF. J is TRBJ2-5 and V is TRBV29-1, with a weak D call TRBD2 (7 bases). The germline CDR1 and CDR2 sequences are SQVTM and ANQGSEA. Trimming shortened V by 6 bases and J by 7 bases, and 24 bases separated the two germline ends. CDR3 length: 15 residues.

This clone has only a few counts. The same CDR3 arises from other DNA sequences in this sample as well. The chain carries TRBV5-1 and TRBJ2-7; 9 nucleotides match TRBD1. Germline CDR1 SGHRS, CDR2 YFSETQ. V lost 4 bases, J lost 6 bases, and 8 bases stayed unmatched. This CDR3 has 14 amino acids. CDR3 DNA: TGCGCCAGCAGCCCGGGACAGGGTGTCCTCGAGCAGTACTTC. It translates to CASSPGQGVLEQYF.

The chain links TRBV5-4 to TRBJ2-1; no firm D call. This CDR3 spans 15 amino acids. Germline-derived CDR1 and CDR2 are SGHNT and YYREEE (reference sequence). Trimming pared 5 bases from V and 0 bases from J, leaving 12 bases between. CDR3 DNA: TGTGCCAGCAGTCCTGACTCGAGCTCCTACAATGAGCAGTTCTTC. This translates into CASSPDSSSYNEQFF.

This chain joins TRBV6-1 and TRBJ1-4; TRBD1 matches at 11 bases. This CDR3 has 16 amino acids. The J segment lost 8 bases and the V segment lost 3 bases, leaving 8 bases of the junction unmatched. From germline, CDR1 is MNHNS and CDR2 SASEGT. In DNA, the CDR3 is TGTGCCAGCAGTGAGGTCTGGGGGACAGGGGGAGAAAAACTGTTTTTT. Residues: CASSEVWGTGGEKLFF.

The gene calls are TRBV18 and TRBJ1-4, with 10 bases fitting TRBD1. Germline V gives CDR1 KGHSH, CDR2 LQKENI. Trimming cost V 5 bases and J 6 bases; bases outside gene matches: 9. The CDR3 is 16 residues long. CDR3 sequence: CASSKESGTGDEKLFF. CDR3 nucleotides: TGTGCCAGCTCAAAAGAATCCGGGACAGGGGATGAAAAACTGTTTTTT.

This clone has just a few counts. The chain couples TRBV9 to TRBJ2-3; no clear D. The V gene lost 3 bases and the J gene lost 4 bases, with 3 bases spanning the gap. Germline assignment: CDR1 SGDLS and CDR2 YYNGEE. The CDR3 length is 11 residues. CDR3 coding DNA: TGTGCCAGCAGCGGGCCAGATACGCAGTATTTT. Translating it yields CASSGPDTQYF.

The J gene is TRBJ2-7, the V gene TRBV4-1; 7 bases map to TRBD1. V trimming: 0 bases; J trimming: 0 bases; junction bases outside the gene matches: 8. The CDR3 has 17 amino acids. Germline V gene data show CDR1 as MGHRA and CDR2 as YSYEKL. The CDR3 region has the DNA TGCGCCAGCAGCCAAGATGGAACAGGGGCCGTCTCCTACGAGCAGTACTTC. It codes for CASSQDGTGAVSYEQYF.

This chain links TRBV5-1 with TRBJ2-1; a weak D match, TRBD1 (5 bases). Trimming pared 1 base from V and 4 bases from J, leaving 12 bases between. Germline-derived CDR1 and CDR2 are SGHRS and YFSETQ. The CDR3 runs to 15 residues. The CDR3 coding sequence is TGCGCCAGCAGCTTGCAGGGTGGGGTATACAATGAGCAGTTCTTC. Translation: CASSLQGGVYNEQFF.

The rearrangement links TRBV5-4 to TRBJ1-6; possible D gene TRBD1, 6 bases. Trimming took 0 bases from V and 9 from J, leaving 13 bases between them. CDR1 is SGHNT, CDR2 YYREEE, per germline (reference sequence). The CDR3 spans 15 residues. The CDR3 sequence: CASSLGRGAGSPLHF. CDR3 nucleotides: TGTGCCAGCAGCTTGGGGCGGGGGGCAGGTTCACCCCTCCACTTT.

The chain has TRBV19 and TRBJ2-7; the D gene is possibly TRBD1 (6 bases). Germline V gene data show CDR1 as LNHDA and CDR2 as SQIVND (reference sequence). This CDR3 is 13 amino acids long. V was shortened by 1 base and J by 3 bases, with 7 bases between the two germline ends. The CDR3 DNA is TGTGCCAGTAGTATAGGAGGGGGCTACGAGCAGTACTTC. This codes for CASSIGGGYEQYF.

This clone was seen only a few times. The chain recombines TRBV6-6 with TRBJ1-2; the D gene is possibly TRBD1 (6 bases). The CDR3 contains 14 residues. CDR1 is MNHNY and CDR2 is SVGAGI in the germline V gene (reference sequence). The ends were cut back, 5 bases at V and 1 base at J, with 11 bases in the middle. This CDR3 is CASSPDRDNYGYTF. CDR3 in DNA: TGTGCCAGCAGTCCGGACAGAGATAACTATGGCTACACCTTC.

This clone appeared a few times. The rearrangement links TRBV27 to TRBJ1-5, with D perhaps matching TRBD1 (6 bases). This CDR3 region has 18 residues. CDR1 is MNHEY, CDR2 SMNVEV, per germline (reference sequence). Trimming left V 5 bases short and J 3 bases short, with 23 bases between. CDR3 loop: CASSPDNLGGRVNQPQHF. The CDR3 DNA follows: TGTGCCAGCAGTCCGGACAACCTAGGGGGTCGGGTCAATCAGCCCCAGCATTTT.

This clone appeared many times. This CDR3 is CASSETSGGADTQYF. The CDR3 bases are TGTGCCAGCAGTGAGACTAGCGGGGGGGCAGATACGCAGTATTTT. The chain carries TRBV6-1 and TRBJ2-3; 14 nucleotides match TRBD2. The CDR3 contains 15 residues. Germline CDR1 reads MNHNS; CDR2 reads SASEGT. V lost 3 bases and J lost 4; bases outside the gene matches: 0.

This clone was seen a handful of times. This rearrangement joins TRBV4-1 to TRBJ1-5, with 7 bases lining up with TRBD1. The CDR3 consists of 14 residues. Germline V CDR1 and CDR2: MGHRA, YSYEKL. Trimming removed 0 bases from V and 9 bases from J; junction bases left unmatched: 5. The CDR3 DNA reads TGCGCCAGCAGCCAAGAGACAGGGACCAGGCCCCAGCATTTT. Amino acids: CASSQETGTRPQHF.

Only a few counts were recorded for this clone. The chain combines TRBV27 with TRBJ1-1; D is ambiguous. Germline V CDR1 and CDR2: MNHEY, SMNVEV (reference sequence). V was trimmed by 6 bases and J by 0 bases, leaving 5 bases between them. The CDR3 extends over 12 amino acids. The CDR3 DNA reads TGTGCCAGCAGAACTATGAACACTGAAGCTTTCTTT. As protein: CASRTMNTEAFF.

This clone was seen only a few times. This sequence joins TRBV7-9 and TRBJ2-3, with 14 bases that match TRBD2. The junction had 10 bases not matched to a gene; V was cut back by 5 bases and J by 6 bases. The CDR3 length is 17 residues. Germline values: CDR1 SEHNR, CDR2 FQNEAQ (reference sequence). This CDR3 reads CASSPSGLAGVRDTQYF. CDR3 sequence (DNA): TGTGCCAGCAGCCCCTCGGGACTAGCGGGGGTTCGGGATACGCAGTATTTT. The full variable domain, rest sourced from reference TRBV7-9 and TRBJ2-3, is DTGVSQNPRHKITKRGQNVTFRCDPISEHNRLYWYRQTLGQGPEFLTYFQNEAQLEKSRLLSDRFSAERPKGSFSTLEIQRTEQGDSAMYLCASSPSGLAGVRDTQYFGPGTRLTVL.

Remarks on this clone: At one of its ends the junction is not consistent with the germline gene, which may arise from a read error. The genes are TRBV9 and TRBJ1-3; possibly TRBD1 for D (5 bases). The CDR3 sequence is 16 residues long. Germline CDR1 reads SGDLS; CDR2 reads YYNGEE. The CDR3: CASGVWDLPSGNTIYF. CDR3 nucleotides: TGTGCCAGCGGCGTATGGGACTTACCCTCTGGAAACACCATATATTTT. The full variable domain, its missing parts supplied by reference TRBV9 and TRBJ1-3, is DSGVTQTPKHLITATGQRVTLRCSPRSGDLSVYWYQQSLDQGLQFLIQYYNGEERAKGNILERFSAQQFPDLHSELNLSSLELGDSALYFCASGVWDLPSGNTIYFGEGSWLTVV.

This clone has just a few counts. J is TRBJ2-7 and V is TRBV14; either TRBD1 or TRBD2 may supply D (5 bases each). Matching the DNA end better, TRBJ2-5 makes the J call doubtful. The CDR3 has 13 amino acids. The V gene's germline CDR1 is SGHDN and CDR2 FVKESK. CDR3 amino acids: CASSQASGGTQYF. CDR3 coding DNA: TGTGCCAGCAGCCAAGCCTCTGGGGGGACCCAGTACTTC.

The genes are TRBV19 and TRBJ1-1; D may be TRBD1 (5 bases). The CDR3 loop spans 15 amino acids. CDR1 and CDR2 from the germline V gene are LNHDA and SQIVND (reference sequence). V was cut by 2 bases and J by 1 base, with 11 bases left in between. The CDR3 coding sequence is TGTGCCAGTAGTATACTAGGAGGGGCGAACACTGAAGCTTTCTTT. This translates into CASSILGGANTEAFF. The complete variable domain, with remaining parts taken from reference TRBV19 and TRBJ1-1, reads DGGITQSPKYLFRKEGQNVTLSCEQNLNHDAMYWYRQDPGQGLRLIYYSQIVNDFQKGDIAEGYSVSREKKESFPLTVTSAQKNPTAFYLCASSILGGANTEAFFGQGTRLTVV.

This clone was seen a few times. This rearrangement joins TRBV30 to TRBJ2-7, with TRBD1 matching 9 bases. V was clipped by 2 bases and J by 5 bases; unmatched bases: 13. This CDR3 has 16 residues. In germline, CDR1 is GTSNPN, CDR2 SVGIG (reference sequence). The CDR3 sequence is CAWSTTQQGAGDEQYF. The CDR3 bases are TGTGCCTGGAGTACGACCCAACAGGGGGCGGGAGACGAGCAGTACTTC.

This clone was picked up one time. The chain is built from TRBV27 and TRBJ1-6; 7 bases match TRBD1. The J segment lost 7 bases and the V segment lost 5 bases, leaving 11 bases of the junction unmatched. Germline values: CDR1 MNHEY, CDR2 SMNVEV (reference sequence). The CDR3 totals 16 residues. The CDR3 loop reads CASSPRGAGLNSPLHF. The CDR3 DNA follows: TGTGCCAGCAGTCCCAGGGGGGCAGGGTTAAATTCACCCCTCCACTTT.